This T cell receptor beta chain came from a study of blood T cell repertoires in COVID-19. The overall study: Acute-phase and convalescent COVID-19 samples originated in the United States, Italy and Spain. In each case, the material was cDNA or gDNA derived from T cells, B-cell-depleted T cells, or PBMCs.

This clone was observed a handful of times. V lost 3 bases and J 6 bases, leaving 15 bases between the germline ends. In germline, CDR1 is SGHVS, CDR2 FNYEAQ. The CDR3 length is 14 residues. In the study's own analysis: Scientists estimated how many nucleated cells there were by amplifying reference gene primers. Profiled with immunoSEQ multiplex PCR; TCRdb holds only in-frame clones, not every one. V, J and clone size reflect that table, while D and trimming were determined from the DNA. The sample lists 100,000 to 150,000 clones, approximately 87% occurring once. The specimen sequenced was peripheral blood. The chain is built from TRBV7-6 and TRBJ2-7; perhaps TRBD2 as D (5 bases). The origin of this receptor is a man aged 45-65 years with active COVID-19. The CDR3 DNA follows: TGTGCCAGCAGCTTGGACTCGGTTCCGGGCGAGCAGTACTTC. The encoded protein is CASSLDSVPGEQYF.